The 21 T cell receptor beta chains below all came from one sample that was sequenced in a study of identical twins listed by TCRdb under 2016. Library construction relied on 5' RACE. The listed sequencing device is Illumina HiSeq 2000. TCRdb reran the public reads through fastp at Q25 and MiXCR, keeping productive beta chains. For every CDR3 protein sequence, its rows merge into one entry that carries the most common genes and DNA. A total of around 250,000 distinct CDR3 sequences appear in this sample, roughly 13% of them only once. 3.5% to 4.5% of the sample comes from the top ten. The same sample was also used in a study of yellow fever vaccine responses in identical twins.

The sequenced material came from memory (CD45RO+) T cells sorted from blood. The cell subset or site label on this specimen signifies: CD45RO+ enriched T cells. Receptor source: a woman in her late teens or twenties in good health.

The chain has TRBV30 and TRBJ2-3, with D possibly being TRBD2 (5 bases). The CDR3 length is 11 residues. The V end was cut by 3 bases, the J end by 9 bases, with 10 bases between. Germline loops: CDR1 GTSNPN, CDR2 SVGIG (reference sequence). CDR3 loop: CAWSGLGTQYF. CDR3 in DNA: TGTGCCTGGAGCGGACTCGGGACGCAGTATTTT.

This clonotype was counted many times. This chain joins TRBV20-1 and TRBJ2-3; 7 bases are a match to TRBD2. CDR1 DFQATT and CDR2 SNEGSKA come from the germline V gene (reference sequence). The CDR3 has 12 amino acids. V lost 6 bases and J lost 6; bases outside the gene matches: 6. The CDR3 spells CSAMEAGDTQYF. CDR3 coding DNA: TGCAGTGCCATGGAAGCGGGGGATACGCAGTATTTT.

This sequence joins TRBV7-8 and TRBJ2-7, with a weak D call TRBD2 (5 bases). The CDR3 spans 14 residues. The ends were cut back, 6 bases at V and 1 base at J, with 13 bases in the middle. In germline, CDR1 is SGHVS, CDR2 FQNEAQ. In DNA form, the CDR3 reads TGTGCCAGCAGACCCATAGCGTCTTCCTACGAGCAGTACTTC. Protein sequence: CASRPIASSYEQYF.

This rearrangement joins TRBV6-4 to TRBJ2-1; D is possibly TRBD2 (6 bases). V was trimmed by 0 bases and J by 7 bases, leaving 13 bases between them. The CDR3 is 15 residues long. Germline V gives CDR1 MRHNA, CDR2 SNTAGT. Here the CDR3 DNA reads TGTGCCAGCAGTGACTCTCAGTCTAGCGTGAATGAGCAGTTCTTC. Translation: CASSDSQSSVNEQFF.

By frequency in the sample, this clonotype is medium-sized. The chain carries TRBV10-3 and TRBJ2-2; TRBD2 is a possible D gene (5 bases). CDR1 ENHRY and CDR2 SYGVKD come from the germline V gene. This CDR3 has 15 amino acids. V dropped 3 bases and J dropped 0 bases, with 8 bases sitting between them. The CDR3 is CAISERGTNTGELFF. The DNA of the CDR3 is TGTGCCATCAGTGAACGGGGTACGAACACCGGGGAGCTGTTTTTT.

This clonotype has just a few counts. The rearrangement uses TRBV19 and TRBJ2-7; 7 bases are shared with TRBD1. Germline lookup yields CDR1 LNHDA and CDR2 SQIVND (reference sequence). J lost 1 base, V lost 7 bases, and 4 bases had no gene match. The CDR3 spans 13 residues. The CDR3 DNA is TGTGCCAGTAAATCGGACAGGTCCTACGAGCAGTACTTC. Its protein is CASKSDRSYEQYF.

In this sample, this clonotype turned up a few times. The rearrangement joins TRBV21-1 to TRBJ2-1; no check of the table's D call, TRBD1, against the DNA was made. TRBV21-1 is a pseudogene segment. This CDR3 region has 14 residues. The CDR3 DNA is TGTGCCAGCAGCAAACAGTTAGGGGTATGCGAGCAGTTCTTC. This codes for CASSKQLGVCEQFF.

The rearrangement links TRBV27 to TRBJ2-3; D unresolved. Germline V lookup: CDR1 MNHEY, CDR2 SMNVEV (reference sequence). This CDR3 spans 15 amino acids. V was pared by 0 bases and J by 2 bases, with 9 bases between. The CDR3 DNA reads as TGTGCCAGCAGTTTATCTCGGCGGAACACAGATACGCAGTATTTT. It codes for CASSLSRRNTDTQYF.

The rearrangement joins TRBV6-2 or TRBV6-3 to TRBJ2-7, with a weak D call TRBD2 (5 bases). The V gene lost 8 bases and the J gene lost 2 bases, with 10 bases spanning the gap. The CDR3 has 12 amino acids. Germline values: CDR1 MNHEY, CDR2 SVGEGT. The CDR3 coding sequence is TGTGCCAGCGACGCCGGGGCCTACGAGCAGTACTTC. Translated, it gives CASDAGAYEQYF.

This clonotype was picked up many times. The V call is TRBV6-4, the J call TRBJ2-2, with TRBD2 matching over 12 bases. Germline V gene sequence: CDR1 MRHNA, CDR2 SNTAGT. The V segment lost 6 bases and the J segment 7 bases; nucleotides outside the gene matches: 6. This CDR3 has 15 residues. CDR3 DNA: TGTGCCAGCAGCCGACTAGCGGGAGAAGGCGGGGAGCTGTTTTTT. It yields the protein CASSRLAGEGGELFF.

This clonotype was picked up one time. The J gene is TRBJ2-5, the V gene TRBV5-5; D is unresolved. V was pared by 7 bases and J by 7 bases, with 20 bases between. CDR1 and CDR2 from the germline V gene are SGHKS and YYEKEE (reference sequence). CDR3 length: 14 residues. The CDR3 sequence is CASSLSRMLGTQYF. The CDR3 coding sequence is TGTGCCAGCTCCCTGTCCCGGATGTTGGGGACCCAGTACTTC.

This clonotype was observed a handful of times. V is TRBV7-3 and J is TRBJ2-3; tentatively, D is TRBD1 or TRBD2 (5 bases each). CDR1 is SGHTA and CDR2 is FQGTGA in the germline V gene. The CDR3 extends over 16 amino acids. V dropped 1 base and J dropped 6 bases, with 17 bases sitting between them. The chain's CDR3 is CASSLRGASWGDTQYF. The CDR3 bases are TGTGCCAGCAGCTTAAGAGGGGCTAGCTGGGGGGATACGCAGTATTTT. The variable domain in full, with the rest retrieved from reference TRBV7-3 and TRBJ2-3, is GAGVSQTPSNKVTEKGKYVELRCDPISGHTALYWYRQSLGQGPEFLIYFQGTGAADDSGLPNDRFFAVRPEGSVSTLKIQRTERGDSAVYLCASSLRGASWGDTQYFGPGTRLTVL.

Only a few counts were recorded for this clonotype. The chain carries TRBV30 and TRBJ2-7, with 7 nucleotides matching TRBD1. V lost 5 bases, J lost 2 bases, and 18 bases stayed unmatched. CDR1 GTSNPN and CDR2 SVGIG come from the germline V gene (reference sequence). This CDR3 has 17 residues. CDR3: CAWGIYYWDRGAYEQYF. Here the CDR3 DNA reads TGTGCCTGGGGTATTTATTACTGGGACAGAGGGGCCTACGAGCAGTACTTC.

This clonotype has only a few counts. In DNA form, the CDR3 reads TGCGCCAGCAGCTTGTCTGTCCTGAGCACAGATACGCAGTATTTT. The encoded protein is CASSLSVLSTDTQYF. The rearrangement links TRBV5-1 to TRBJ2-3; D is unresolved. The CDR3 has 15 amino acids. V lost 1 base and J lost 0, with 9 bases in between. CDR1 and CDR2 (germline): SGHRS, YFSETQ.

This sequence joins TRBV11-2 and TRBJ2-5, with D unclear. The CDR3 totals 12 residues. Germline values: CDR1 SGHAT, CDR2 FQNNGV. Trimming removed 5 bases at V and 10 bases at J, with 14 bases between. Here the CDR3 DNA reads TGTGCCAGCAGCCCAAGAAGTCCTAGCCAGTACTTC. Protein sequence: CASSPRSPSQYF.

This clonotype was recorded many times. The chain recombines TRBV20-1 with TRBJ2-7; 7 bases line up with TRBD2. CDR1 and CDR2 (germline): DFQATT, SNEGSKA (reference sequence). With 7 bases clipped from V and 5 bases from J, the junction kept 26 bases outside the gene matches. The CDR3 is 18 residues long. The CDR3 spells CSGYPAGVWGEGIDEQYF. CDR3 coding DNA: TGCAGTGGCTACCCGGCGGGAGTATGGGGGGAGGGTATTGACGAGCAGTACTTC.

There are a few counts of this clonotype. In DNA, the CDR3 is TGTGCCACCAGTCAGACTAACTATGGCTACACCTTC. It yields the protein CATSQTNYGYTF. The rearrangement uses TRBV24-1 and TRBJ1-2; D is uncertain. The CDR3 is 12 amino acids. Germline V lookup: CDR1 KGHDR, CDR2 SFDVKD. V was clipped by 6 bases and J by 0 bases, with 4 bases between them.

The chain combines TRBV4-2 with TRBJ1-1, with a tentative D call TRBD1 (5 bases). With 4 bases removed from V and 5 bases from J, the gap between germline ends came to 14 bases. The CDR3 sequence is 14 residues long. From germline, CDR1 is LGHNA and CDR2 YNFKEQ. The CDR3 spells CASSPGTQGTEAFF. The CDR3 bases are TGTGCCAGCAGCCCAGGGACCCAGGGAACTGAAGCTTTCTTT.

The sample holds a few counts of this clonotype. Mismatch with germline at one junction end may stem from a read error. The V gene is TRBV9, the J gene TRBJ2-2; 8 bases map to TRBD2. Germline V gene sequence: CDR1 SGDLS, CDR2 YYNGEE. The CDR3 spans 16 residues. The CDR3 coding sequence is TGTGCCAGCAGCGTAACCCCGGGGGGGACCACCCGGGAGCTGTTTTTT. It specifies CASSVTPGGTTRELFF.

The genes are TRBV4-2 and TRBJ2-3; TRBD2 aligns across 7 bases. Germline CDR1 LGHNA, CDR2 YNFKEQ. CDR3 size: 16 residues. With 2 bases clipped from V and 0 bases from J, the junction kept 5 bases outside the gene matches. DNA for the CDR3: TGTGCCAGCAGCCAACGGGGCGGGAGAAGCACAGATACGCAGTATTTT. It translates to CASSQRGGRSTDTQYF.

The chain couples TRBV3-1 to TRBJ2-3; D gene ambiguous. The CDR3 is 14 amino acids. Deletions cut 1 base from V and 3 bases from J, with 8 bases between. From germline, CDR1 is LGHDT and CDR2 YNNKEL (reference sequence). The CDR3 DNA reads as TGTGCCAGCAGCCAAGTTGGTGTGACAGATACGCAGTATTTT. Its translation is CASSQVGVTDTQYF.